This T cell receptor beta chain was recovered during a study of T-cell reconstitution after alpha-beta-depleted transplantation in children. Unique molecular identifiers were used to barcode this TCRbeta library. In TCRdb, the PCR reads were re-called with MiXCR into one record per CDR3 protein. This sample has about 610,000 distinct CDR3 sequences, with approximately 10% found just once. This clonotype was picked up many times. Germline CDR1 MNHEY, CDR2 SVGAGI. The ends were cut back, 0 bases at V and 3 bases at J, with 8 bases in the middle. The CDR3 is 14 amino acids. The receptor's source is a human donor who donated a stem cell graft to a child with acute myeloid leukemia. The sequencing here drew on PBMCs from the stem cell graft donor, taken from the stem cell graft. The genes are TRBV6-5 and TRBJ1-2; tentative D call: TRBD1 (5 bases). The CDR3 DNA reads TGTGCCAGCAGTTACTCTTCAGGGTACTATGGCTACACCTTC. It encodes CASSYSSGYYGYTF.